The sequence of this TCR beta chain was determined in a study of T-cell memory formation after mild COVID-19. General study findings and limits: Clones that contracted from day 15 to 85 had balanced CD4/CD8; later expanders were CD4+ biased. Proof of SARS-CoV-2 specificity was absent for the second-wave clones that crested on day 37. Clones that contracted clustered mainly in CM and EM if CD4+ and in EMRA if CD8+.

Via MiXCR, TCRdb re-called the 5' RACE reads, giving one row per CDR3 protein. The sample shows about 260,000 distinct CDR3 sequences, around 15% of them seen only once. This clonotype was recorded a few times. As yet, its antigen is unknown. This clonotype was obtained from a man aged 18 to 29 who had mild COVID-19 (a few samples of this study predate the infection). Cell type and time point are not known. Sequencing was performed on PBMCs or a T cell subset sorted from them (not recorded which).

The CDR3 protein is CASSPLAGAPTQYF. The CDR3 nucleotides read TGTGCCAGCAGCCCGCTCGCGGGGGCCCCGACCCAGTACTTC. The rearrangement uses TRBV7-2 and TRBJ2-5; tentative D call: TRBD2 (7 bases). V shed 5 bases and J shed 7 bases, with 17 bases lying between them. The CDR3 length is 14 residues. Germline V gene data show CDR1 as SGHTA and CDR2 as FQGNSA.